The 20 T cell receptor beta chains below all came from one sample that was sequenced in a study of blood T cells in healthy people across ages. Next came a second PCR, run for roughly 6 to 11 cycles, which used a sample-barcoded 5' primer along with a J-beta primer mix. MiXCR, run by TCRdb on the 5' RACE reads, gives a single entry per CDR3 protein. The sample consists of 1.5 million to 2 million distinct CDR3 sequences, approximately 30% of them appearing once. The sequenced sample was blood. Source of these receptors: a woman aged 25 to 45 in good health.

The chain uses TRBV14 and TRBJ1-6; possible D gene TRBD1, 5 bases. This CDR3 region has 19 residues. Trimming pared 4 bases from V and 1 base from J, leaving 20 bases between. Germline-derived CDR1 and CDR2 are SGHDN and FVKESK. The CDR3 region has the DNA TGTGCCAGCAGCCCCGGTCCAGGGTCCACGGGGTCCTATAATTCACCCCTCCACTTT. Translation: CASSPGPGSTGSYNSPLHF. Supplemented by reference TRBV14 and TRBJ1-6, the full variable domain reads EAGVTQFPSHSVIEKGQTVTLRCDPISGHDNLYWYRRVMGKEIKFLLHFVKESKQDESGMPNNRFLAERTGGTYSTLKVQPAELEDSGVYFCASSPGPGSTGSYNSPLHFGNGTRLTVT.

Remarks on this clonotype: A much larger clone differs from this one at a single base, so this may be a read error. The chain employs TRBV7-2 and TRBJ1-2; 9 bases match TRBD1. In germline, CDR1 is SGHTA, CDR2 FQGNSA. CDR3 length equals 14 residues. With 3 bases clipped from V and 12 bases from J, the junction kept 11 bases outside the gene matches. CDR3 amino acids: CASSLWDRDRRHTF. Written as DNA, the CDR3 is TGTGCCAGCAGCTTGTGGGACAGGGATAGGCGCCACACCTTC.

This clonotype has only a few counts. V and J are TRBV9 and TRBJ2-5; a weak D match, TRBD2 (5 bases). The CDR3 is 14 amino acids. V dropped 6 bases and J dropped 2 bases, with 14 bases sitting between them. Germline-derived CDR1 and CDR2 are SGDLS and YYNGEE. The chain's CDR3 is CASNEGQRQETQYF. For the CDR3, the DNA is TGTGCCAGCAATGAGGGCCAGCGGCAAGAGACCCAGTACTTC.

This clonotype was counted a few times. V and J are TRBV20-1 and TRBJ1-1; 9 nucleotides align to TRBD1. The CDR3 extends over 13 amino acids. V dropped 5 bases and J dropped 5; count of bases not matched to a gene: 6. Germline assignment: CDR1 DFQATT and CDR2 SNEGSKA (reference sequence). This CDR3 reads CSAPGQGRTEAFF. DNA for the CDR3: TGCAGTGCTCCGGGACAGGGAAGGACTGAAGCTTTCTTT.

This clonotype was picked up many times. V is TRBV10-3 and J is TRBJ2-7, with TRBD2 matching 13 bases. The CDR3 runs to 17 residues. CDR1 and CDR2 (germline): ENHRY, SYGVKD. J was trimmed by 7 bases and V by 2 bases; bases with no gene match: 11. The CDR3 DNA is TGTGCCATCAGTGAGACAGAGACTAGCGGGAGGCCGTGGGAGCAGTACTTC. This translates into CAISETETSGRPWEQYF.

This clonotype has at least ten counts. This rearrangement joins TRBV5-6 to TRBJ2-3; 8 bases map to TRBD2. Germline V gene lookup returns CDR1 SGHDT and CDR2 YYEEEE. CDR3 length: 15 amino acids. V gave up 3 bases and J gave up 6 bases; unmatched junction bases: 9. CDR3 DNA: TGTGCCAGCAGCTCCCCAGCGGGAGATTTGGATACGCAGTATTTT. Amino acid sequence: CASSSPAGDLDTQYF.

This clonotype was counted a few times. The chain joins TRBV15 to TRBJ1-2, with 10 positions matching TRBD1. Unmatched junction bases numbered 7, after V lost 7 bases and J lost 2 bases. The CDR3 is made up of 15 amino acids. The germline V gene has CDR1 LNHNV and CDR2 YYDKDF (reference sequence). CDR3 DNA: TGTGCCACCAACGCGCCGGGACAGGGGAACTATGGCTACACCTTC. This translates into CATNAPGQGNYGYTF.

This clonotype was counted at least ten times. J is TRBJ2-7 and V is TRBV6-5, with TRBD1 identical over 7 bases. CDR1 MNHEY and CDR2 SVGAGI come from the germline V gene. The CDR3 loop spans 13 amino acids. V lost 9 bases, J lost 0 bases, and 5 bases stayed unmatched. This chain's CDR3 is CARMGDSSYEQYF. The CDR3 DNA reads as TGTGCCAGGATGGGGGACAGCTCCTACGAGCAGTACTTC.

The chain links TRBV5-5 to TRBJ1-5; 8 bases agree with TRBD1. Germline V gene lookup returns CDR1 SGHKS and CDR2 YYEKEE (reference sequence). Trimming removed 4 bases from V and 0 bases from J; junction bases left unmatched: 6. This CDR3 is 16 amino acids long. The CDR3, as DNA: TGTGCCAGCAGCGATGCAGGGGGCCTTAGCAATCAGCCCCAGCATTTT. It is translated as CASSDAGGLSNQPQHF.

The gene calls are TRBV2 and TRBJ1-2, with D uncertain. The CDR3 contains 15 residues. Germline V gives CDR1 SNHLY, CDR2 FYNNEI. V was clipped by 3 bases and J by 0 bases, with 11 bases between them. CDR3: CASSERAGANYGYTF. The CDR3 DNA follows: TGTGCCAGCAGTGAGCGGGCCGGTGCTAACTATGGCTACACCTTC.

This clonotype was picked up a small number of times. The genes are TRBV24-1 and TRBJ2-7, with D possibly being TRBD2 (6 bases). Looked up from germline, CDR1 is KGHDR and CDR2 is SFDVKD. V was pared by 4 bases and J by 10 bases, with 19 bases between. This CDR3 contains 14 residues. CDR3: CATSESGTGESQYF. The CDR3 DNA follows: TGTGCCACCAGTGAATCAGGGACGGGAGAGTCCCAGTACTTC.

Ten or more counts support this clonotype. V gene TRBV7-2 combines with J gene TRBJ2-3; 13 positions agree with TRBD2. The germline V gene encodes CDR1 SGHTA and CDR2 FQGNSA. The length of the CDR3 is 14 residues. The ends lost 4 bases at V and 8 bases at J; junction bases unmatched: 3. CDR3 sequence (DNA): TGTGCCAGCAGCTCGGGACTAGCGGGACCTACGCAGTATTTT. Translating it yields CASSSGLAGPTQYF.

This clonotype was seen a handful of times. The V gene is TRBV28, the J gene TRBJ1-5, with D unresolved. Germline assignment: CDR1 MDHEN and CDR2 SYDVKM. The CDR3 is made up of 15 amino acids. Trimming stripped 5 bases from V and 4 bases from J, with 15 bases between. CDR3 nucleotide sequence: TGTGCCAGCAGTCGACCCGACGGCCCAAATCAGCCCCAGCATTTT. Residues: CASSRPDGPNQPQHF.

Points on this clonotype: Possible read error: a much larger clone is one base away. The chain recombines TRBV29-1 with TRBJ2-7, with D perhaps matching TRBD1 or TRBD2 (5 bases each). Trimming cost V 4 bases and J 7 bases, with 20 bases left between them. CDR1 is SQVTM and CDR2 is ANQGSEA in the germline V gene. CDR3 size: 14 residues. CDR3 DNA: TGCAGCGTTGGTGGGGGAGAGGGATACAATGAGCAGTACTTC. Its protein is CSVGGGEGYNEQYF.

The J gene is TRBJ1-2, the V gene TRBV6-5; 8 positions match TRBD1. The V segment lost 2 bases and the J segment 4 bases; nucleotides outside the gene matches: 3. The germline gives CDR1 MNHEY, CDR2 SVGAGI. This CDR3 spans 14 amino acids. CDR3 DNA: TGTGCCAGCAGTTACACCGACAGGGGCTATGGCTACACCTTC. Protein product: CASSYTDRGYGYTF.

The chain recombines TRBV18 with TRBJ1-2, with a tentative D call TRBD1 (5 bases). From germline, CDR1 is KGHSH and CDR2 LQKENI. V lost 6 bases, J lost 2 bases, and 16 bases lay in between. This CDR3 has 15 amino acids. The CDR3 is CASSPATAGNYGYTF. Written as DNA, the CDR3 is TGTGCCAGCTCTCCAGCGACGGCAGGGAACTATGGCTACACCTTC.

The chain carries TRBV15 and TRBJ2-3; TRBD2 agrees at 7 bases. There are 13 residues in the CDR3. Germline CDR1 reads LNHNV; CDR2 reads YYDKDF (reference sequence). V was pared by 8 bases and J by 3 bases, with 5 bases of the junction left unmatched. CDR3 sequence: CATRAGPTDTQYF. The CDR3 nucleotides read TGTGCCACCCGAGCGGGGCCTACAGATACGCAGTATTTT.

This sequence joins TRBV7-2 and TRBJ2-7; D call uncertain. The J call may be in error: the DNA end matches TRBJ2-5 better. Per germline, CDR1 SGHTA and CDR2 FQGNSA. The CDR3 consists of 13 residues. This CDR3 is CASSSPEVETQYF. CDR3 DNA sequence: TGTGCCAGCAGCTCCCCCGAGGTGGAGACCCAGTACTTC.

The gene calls are TRBV7-8 and TRBJ2-5, with D unclear. Germline CDR1 is SGHVS and CDR2 is FQNEAQ. V lost 5 bases to trimming and J lost 5 bases, with 18 bases between them. The CDR3 spans 15 residues. CDR3 sequence: CASSATVGLRETQYF. CDR3 coding DNA: TGTGCCAGCAGCGCTACGGTGGGCCTAAGGGAGACCCAGTACTTC.

The J gene is TRBJ1-4, the V gene TRBV24-1; the D is unclear. With 3 bases removed from V and 6 bases from J, the gap between germline ends came to 13 bases. The V gene's germline CDR1 is KGHDR and CDR2 SFDVKD. This CDR3 region has 15 residues. The CDR3 sequence: CATSDPGEGDEKLFF. The CDR3 DNA reads as TGTGCCACCAGTGATCCCGGCGAAGGAGATGAAAAACTGTTTTTT.